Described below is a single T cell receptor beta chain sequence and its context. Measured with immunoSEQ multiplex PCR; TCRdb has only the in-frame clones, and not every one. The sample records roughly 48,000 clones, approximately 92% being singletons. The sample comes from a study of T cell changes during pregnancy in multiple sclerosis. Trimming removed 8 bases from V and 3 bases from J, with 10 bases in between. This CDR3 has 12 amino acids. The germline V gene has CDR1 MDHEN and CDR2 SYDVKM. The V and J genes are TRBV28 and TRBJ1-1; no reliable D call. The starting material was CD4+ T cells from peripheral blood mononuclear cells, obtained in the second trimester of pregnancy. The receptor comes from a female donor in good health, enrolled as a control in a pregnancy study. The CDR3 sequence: CASRVTDTEAFF. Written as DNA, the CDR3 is TGTGCCAGCCGAGTGACTGACACTGAAGCTTTCTTT. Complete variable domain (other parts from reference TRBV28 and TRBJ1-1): DVKVTQSSRYLVKRTGEKVFLECVQDMDHENMFWYRQDPGLGLRLIYFSYDVKMKEKGDIPEGYSVSREKKERFSLILESASTNQTSMYLCASRVTDTEAFFGQGTRLTVV.